This T cell receptor (beta chain) was retrieved from a study of blood T cell repertoires in COVID-19. Across the whole study: Researchers got acute and convalescent COVID-19 samples from the United States, Italy and Spain. Nucleic acid was either cDNA or gDNA, and it came from T cells, B-cell-depleted T cells, or PBMCs.

Original handling: Amplification with reference gene primers provided the estimates of nucleated cell counts. The table came from immunoSEQ multiplex PCR; TCRdb's copy has only in-frame clones and leaves some out. The V and J calls and clone size were taken over from that table, and D and trimming were inferred from the DNA. Of around 160,000 clones in the sample, 80% were seen once. This clone was seen only once. V shed 0 bases and J shed 8 bases, with 26 bases lying between them. CDR3 length equals 18 residues. CDR1 SGDLS and CDR2 YYNGEE come from the germline V gene. The sequencing input was peripheral blood. The TCR sequence derives from a man between 60 and 70 years old with active or convalescent COVID-19. V and J are TRBV9 and TRBJ1-2, with D tentatively TRBD1 (5 bases). CDR3 amino acids: CASSVAGGSRINWGGYTF. CDR3 sequence (DNA): TGTGCCAGCAGCGTAGCTGGCGGCAGTCGCATTAACTGGGGCGGCTACACCTTC.